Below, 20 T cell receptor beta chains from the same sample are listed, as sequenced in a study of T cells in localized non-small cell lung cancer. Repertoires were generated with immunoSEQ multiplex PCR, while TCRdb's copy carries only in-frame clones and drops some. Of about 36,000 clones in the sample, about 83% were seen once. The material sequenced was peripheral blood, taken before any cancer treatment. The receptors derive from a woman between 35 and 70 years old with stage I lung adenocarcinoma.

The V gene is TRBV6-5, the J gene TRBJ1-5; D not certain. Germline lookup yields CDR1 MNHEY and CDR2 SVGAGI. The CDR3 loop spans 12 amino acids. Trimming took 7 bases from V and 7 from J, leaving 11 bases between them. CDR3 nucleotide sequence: TGTGCCAGCAATAGAATAGGGCAGCCCCAGCATTTT. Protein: CASNRIGQPQHF.

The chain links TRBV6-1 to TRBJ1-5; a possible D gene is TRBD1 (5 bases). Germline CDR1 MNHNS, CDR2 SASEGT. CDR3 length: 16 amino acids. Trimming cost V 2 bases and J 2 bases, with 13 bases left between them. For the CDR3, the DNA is TGTGCCAGCAGTGAAAACGGGGCGGGGGGCAATCAGCCCCAGCATTTT. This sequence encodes CASSENGAGGNQPQHF.

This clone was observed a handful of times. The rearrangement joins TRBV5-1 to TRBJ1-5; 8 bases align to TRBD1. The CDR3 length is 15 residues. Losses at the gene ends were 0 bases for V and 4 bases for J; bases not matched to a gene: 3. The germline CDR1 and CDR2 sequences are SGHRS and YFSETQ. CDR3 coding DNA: TGCGCCAGCAGCTTGGCGGGACAGGTTAATCAGCCCCAGCATTTT. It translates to CASSLAGQVNQPQHF.

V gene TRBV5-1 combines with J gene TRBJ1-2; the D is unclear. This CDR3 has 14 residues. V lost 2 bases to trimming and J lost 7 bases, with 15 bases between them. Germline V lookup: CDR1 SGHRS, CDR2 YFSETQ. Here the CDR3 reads CASSFKDAWGGYTF. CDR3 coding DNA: TGCGCCAGCAGCTTTAAGGACGCCTGGGGTGGCTACACCTTC.

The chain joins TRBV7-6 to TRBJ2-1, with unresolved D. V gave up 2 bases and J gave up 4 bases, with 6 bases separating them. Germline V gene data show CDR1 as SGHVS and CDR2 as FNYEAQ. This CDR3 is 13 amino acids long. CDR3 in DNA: TGTGCCAGCAGCTTAAACTCTTACAATGAGCAGTTCTTC. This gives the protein CASSLNSYNEQFF.

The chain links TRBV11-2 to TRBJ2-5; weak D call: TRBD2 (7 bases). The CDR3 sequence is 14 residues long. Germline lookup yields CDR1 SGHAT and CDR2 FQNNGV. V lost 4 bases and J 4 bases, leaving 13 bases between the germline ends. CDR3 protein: CASSWSRGGETQYF. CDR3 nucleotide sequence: TGTGCCAGCAGCTGGAGTAGGGGGGGAGAGACCCAGTACTTC.

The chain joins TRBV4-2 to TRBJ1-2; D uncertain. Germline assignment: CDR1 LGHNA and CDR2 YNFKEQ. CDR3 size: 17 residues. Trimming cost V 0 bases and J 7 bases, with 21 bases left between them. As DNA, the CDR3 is TGTGCCAGCAGCCAAGATCACCCATGGGCGAGTCTCAGTGGCTACACCTTC. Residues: CASSQDHPWASLSGYTF.

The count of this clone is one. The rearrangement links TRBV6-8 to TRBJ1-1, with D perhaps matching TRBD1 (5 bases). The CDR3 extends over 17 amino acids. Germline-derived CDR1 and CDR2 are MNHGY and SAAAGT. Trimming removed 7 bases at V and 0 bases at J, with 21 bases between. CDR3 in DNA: TGTGCCAGCAACCACTGCAGATTTCGGGACCTGAACACTGAAGCTTTCTTT. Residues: CASNHCRFRDLNTEAFF.

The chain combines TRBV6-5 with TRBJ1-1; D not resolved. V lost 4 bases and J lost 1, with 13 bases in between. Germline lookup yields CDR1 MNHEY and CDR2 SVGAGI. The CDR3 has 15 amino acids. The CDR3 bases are TGTGCCAGCAGTTCCCCCGGTGCCGGGAACACTGAAGCTTTCTTT. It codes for CASSSPGAGNTEAFF.

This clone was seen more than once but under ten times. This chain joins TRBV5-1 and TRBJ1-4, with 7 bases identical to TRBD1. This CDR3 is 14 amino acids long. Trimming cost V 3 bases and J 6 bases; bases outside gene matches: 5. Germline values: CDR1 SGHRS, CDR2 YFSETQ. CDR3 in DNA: TGCGCCAGCAGCTCCGGGACAGCCCATGAAAAACTGTTTTTT. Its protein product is CASSSGTAHEKLFF.

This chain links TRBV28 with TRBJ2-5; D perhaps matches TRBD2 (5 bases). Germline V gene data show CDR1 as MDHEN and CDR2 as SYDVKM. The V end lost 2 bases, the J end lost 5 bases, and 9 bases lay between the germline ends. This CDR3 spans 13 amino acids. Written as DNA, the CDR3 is TGTGCCAGCAGTTTACCGGGGTTGGAGACCCAGTACTTC. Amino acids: CASSLPGLETQYF.

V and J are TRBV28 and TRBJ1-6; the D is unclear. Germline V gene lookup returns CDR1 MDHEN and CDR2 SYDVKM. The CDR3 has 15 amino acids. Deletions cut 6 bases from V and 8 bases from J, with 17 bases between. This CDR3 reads CASRPTIGLHSPLHF. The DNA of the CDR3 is TGTGCCAGCAGGCCCACCATTGGGTTACATTCACCCCTCCACTTT.

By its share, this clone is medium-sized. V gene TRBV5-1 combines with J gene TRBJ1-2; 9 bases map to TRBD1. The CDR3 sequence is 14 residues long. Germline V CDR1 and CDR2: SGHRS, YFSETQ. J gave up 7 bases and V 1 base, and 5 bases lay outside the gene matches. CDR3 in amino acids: CASSLTGGYPGYTF. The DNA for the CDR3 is TGCGCCAGCAGCTTGACAGGGGGCTATCCTGGCTACACCTTC.

CDR3 nucleotides: TGCGCCAGCAGCTCTGGACAGAACACCGGGGAGCTGTTTTTT. Its translation: CASSSGQNTGELFF. The chain recombines TRBV5-1 with TRBJ2-2; a weak D match, TRBD1 (5 bases). Trimming took off 3 bases at V and 1 base at J, with 7 bases between the two ends. This CDR3 has 14 amino acids. Per germline, CDR1 SGHRS and CDR2 YFSETQ.

CDR3 nucleotide sequence: TGTGCCAGCAGTCCATCCGCCGGGGAGCTGTTTTTT. Amino acids: CASSPSAGELFF. This chain links TRBV27 with TRBJ2-2, with D uncertain. The CDR3 sequence is 12 residues long. Trimming left V 5 bases short and J 6 bases short, with 7 bases between. Germline values: CDR1 MNHEY, CDR2 SMNVEV (reference sequence).

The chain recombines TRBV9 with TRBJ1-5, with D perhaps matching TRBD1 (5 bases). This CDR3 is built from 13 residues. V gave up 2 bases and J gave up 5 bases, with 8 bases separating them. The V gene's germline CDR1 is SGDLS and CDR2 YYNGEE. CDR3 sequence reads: CASSVRGDQPQHF. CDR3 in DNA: TGTGCCAGCAGCGTGAGGGGTGATCAGCCCCAGCATTTT. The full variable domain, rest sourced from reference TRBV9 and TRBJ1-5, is DSGVTQTPKHLITATGQRVTLRCSPRSGDLSVYWYQQSLDQGLQFLIQYYNGEERAKGNILERFSAQQFPDLHSELNLSSLELGDSALYFCASSVRGDQPQHFGDGTRLSIL.

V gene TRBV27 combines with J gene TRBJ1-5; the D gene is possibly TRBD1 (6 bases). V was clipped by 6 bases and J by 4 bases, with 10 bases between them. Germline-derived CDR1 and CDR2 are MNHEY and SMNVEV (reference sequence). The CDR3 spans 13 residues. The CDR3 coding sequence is TGTGCCAGCAGAGGACAGTTTAATCAGCCCCAGCATTTT. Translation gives CASRGQFNQPQHF.

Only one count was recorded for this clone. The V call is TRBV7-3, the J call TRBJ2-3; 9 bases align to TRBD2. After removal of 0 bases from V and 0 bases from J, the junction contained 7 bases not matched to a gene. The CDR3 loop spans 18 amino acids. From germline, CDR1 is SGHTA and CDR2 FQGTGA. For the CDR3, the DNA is TGTGCCAGCAGCTTAACAAGTAGCGGGGGTGCTAGCACAGATACGCAGTATTTT. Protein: CASSLTSSGGASTDTQYF.

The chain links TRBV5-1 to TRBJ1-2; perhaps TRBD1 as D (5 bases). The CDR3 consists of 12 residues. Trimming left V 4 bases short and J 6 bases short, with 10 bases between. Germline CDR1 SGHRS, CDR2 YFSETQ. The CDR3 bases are TGCGCCAGCAGCGTTGGACAAGATGGCTACACCTTC. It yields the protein CASSVGQDGYTF.

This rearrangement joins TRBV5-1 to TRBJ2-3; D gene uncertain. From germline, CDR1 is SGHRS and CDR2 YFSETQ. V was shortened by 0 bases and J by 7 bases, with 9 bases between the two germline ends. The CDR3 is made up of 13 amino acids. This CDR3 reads CASSLGRANTQYF. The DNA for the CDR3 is TGCGCCAGCAGCTTGGGACGTGCAAATACGCAGTATTTT.